The present T cell receptor beta chain was sequenced within a study of blood T cell repertoires in COVID-19. The overall study: Samples came from the United States, Italy and Spain, spanning acute and convalescent COVID-19. T cells, B-cell-depleted T cells, or PBMCs provided the cDNA or gDNA that served as material.

As originally analysed: Reference gene primers were amplified, and this amplification served to estimate nucleated cell counts. Sequencing used immunoSEQ multiplex PCR; TCRdb keeps in-frame clones, though not all of them. For V, J and clone size, that table is used; D and trimming come from the DNA. The table lists about 120,000 clones, approximately 85% of them singletons. The CDR3 spans 19 residues. The V segment lost 2 bases and the J segment 3 bases; nucleotides outside the gene matches: 15. The V gene's germline CDR1 is LNHDA and CDR2 SQIVND (reference sequence). Sequenced material: peripheral blood. This clonotype was obtained from a man in his forties with acute or convalescent COVID-19. The V call is TRBV19, the J call TRBJ1-5; 8 bases agree with TRBD1. CDR3 in DNA: TGTGCCAGTAGTATAACTGGACAGGGTCATAACCCAGTCAATCAGCCCCAGCATTTT. This gives the protein CASSITGQGHNPVNQPQHF.